A selection of T cell receptor beta chains follows, all from one sample in a study of cytomegalovirus exposure and HLA in healthy donors. Only in-frame clones appear in the TCRdb table, and some are missing; sequencing was by immunoSEQ multiplex PCR. The sample consists of 200,000 to 250,000 clones, around 80% of them appearing once. The sample taken for sequencing was PBMCs. These receptors all stem from a woman in her fifties or sixties in good health and CMV-seropositive. CDR3s include the opening cysteine and the closing phenylalanine or tryptophan. D genes are given only for firm matches. Clone size appears in some rows only: once, few, many, or a class for an expanded clone.

CDR3 length: 17
D gene: -
clone size: few
V gene: TRBV11-2
J gene: TRBJ2-7
CDR3 DNA: TGTGCCAGCAGCTTAGTTAGTGAGGCGGTGAGCTCCTACGAGCAGTACTTC
CDR3 protein: CASSLVSEAVSSYEQYF

CDR3 length: 17
D gene: TRBD1
clone size: -
V gene: TRBV7-9
J gene: TRBJ2-5
CDR3 DNA: TGTGCCAGCAGCCCCCCACGGGGACAGGCATTACAAGAGACCCAGTACTTC
CDR3 protein: CASSPPRGQALQETQYF

CDR3 length: 15
D gene: -
clone size: few
V gene: TRBV7-8
J gene: TRBJ2-2
CDR3 DNA: TGTGCCAGCAGCCCGCGGCGGGAGAACACCGGGGAGCTGTTTTTT
CDR3 protein: CASSPRRENTGELFF

CDR3 length: 15
D gene: -
clone size: -
V gene: TRBV28
J gene: TRBJ2-7
CDR3 DNA: TGTGCCAGCAGCCCCGCCGGGACACAAGGATACGAGCAGTACTTC
CDR3 protein: CASSPAGTQGYEQYF

CDR3 length: 17
D gene: -
clone size: -
V gene: TRBV7-9
J gene: TRBJ1-5
CDR3 DNA: TGTTCCAGCAGCTCGGGCCAGGGACATTCGGAGAATCAGCCCCAGCATTTT
CDR3 protein: CSSSSGQGHSENQPQHF

CDR3 length: 14
D gene: TRBD1
clone size: -
V gene: TRBV10-3
J gene: TRBJ1-2
CDR3 DNA: TGTGCCATCAGTGGGACAGGGTCTAACTATGGCTACACCTTC
CDR3 protein: CAISGTGSNYGYTF

CDR3 length: 15
D gene: -
clone size: -
V gene: TRBV7-9
J gene: TRBJ2-1
CDR3 DNA: TGTGCCAGCAGCTTAAGGGGGGGGGAAGGCAATGAGCAGTTCTTC
CDR3 protein: CASSLRGGEGNEQFF

CDR3 length: 13
D gene: -
clone size: -
V gene: TRBV5-1
J gene: TRBJ2-5
CDR3 DNA: TGCGCCAGCAGCTTGGGTACAGAAGAGACCCAGTACTTC
CDR3 protein: CASSLGTEETQYF

CDR3 length: 15
D gene: TRBD2
clone size: once
V gene: TRBV5-1
J gene: TRBJ2-3
CDR3 DNA: TGCGCCAGCAGCTTGGTGTCGGGGGGGGAGGATACGCAGTATTTT
CDR3 protein: CASSLVSGGEDTQYF

CDR3 length: 15
D gene: -
clone size: -
V gene: TRBV7-9
J gene: TRBJ2-2
CDR3 DNA: TGTGCCAGCACCCCAAAGGGACAGAACACCGGGGAGCTGTTTTTT
CDR3 protein: CASTPKGQNTGELFF

CDR3 length: 17
D gene: TRBD2
clone size: -
V gene: TRBV19
J gene: TRBJ2-1
CDR3 DNA: TGTGCCAGTAGAGGCCCTAGCGGGAGGCGGTCCTACAATGAGCAGTTCTTC
CDR3 protein: CASRGPSGRRSYNEQFF

CDR3 length: 15
D gene: -
clone size: -
V gene: TRBV7-8
J gene: TRBJ2-5
CDR3 DNA: TGTGCCAGCAGCTTGAGCGCGACTAGTAGGGAGACCCAGTACTTC
CDR3 protein: CASSLSATSRETQYF

CDR3 length: 18
D gene: TRBD2
clone size: -
V gene: TRBV10-1
J gene: TRBJ2-7
CDR3 DNA: TGCGCCAGCAGTGACCCCCCAGGGCTAGCGGGGCAATCCTACGAGCAGTACTTC
CDR3 protein: CASSDPPGLAGQSYEQYF

CDR3 length: 15
D gene: TRBD2
clone size: once
V gene: TRBV5-5
J gene: TRBJ2-1
CDR3 DNA: TGTGCCAGCAGCTCCGGGACTAGCGGCTACAATGAGCAGTTCTTC
CDR3 protein: CASSSGTSGYNEQFF

CDR3 length: 11
D gene: -
clone size: -
V gene: TRBV29-1
J gene: TRBJ1-1
CDR3 DNA: TGCAGCGTCTTTCGGAGGACTGAAGCTTTCTTT
CDR3 protein: CSVFRRTEAFF

CDR3 length: 14
D gene: -
clone size: -
V gene: TRBV6-1
J gene: TRBJ2-1
CDR3 DNA: TGTGCCAGCAGTGGGTCTAGCGTAGACAATGAGCAGTTCTTC
CDR3 protein: CASSGSSVDNEQFF

CDR3 length: 15
D gene: -
clone size: -
V gene: TRBV10-3
J gene: TRBJ1-3
CDR3 DNA: TGTGCCATCAGTGAGTCTCGAGACTCTGGAAACACCATATATTTT
CDR3 protein: CAISESRDSGNTIYF

CDR3 length: 18
D gene: TRBD1
clone size: -
V gene: TRBV12-5
J gene: TRBJ2-7
CDR3 DNA: TGTGCTAGTGGTTTGGTTCGCCTCCCCGGGACAGGGAGGTACGAGCAGTACTTC
CDR3 protein: CASGLVRLPGTGRYEQYF

CDR3 length: 17
D gene: TRBD1
clone size: few
V gene: TRBV5-4
J gene: TRBJ1-3
CDR3 DNA: TGTGCCAGCAGCTTGGGGTCTCAGGGGGCGTATGGAAACACCATATATTTT
CDR3 protein: CASSLGSQGAYGNTIYF

CDR3 length: 15
D gene: -
clone size: few
V gene: TRBV4-3
J gene: TRBJ1-6
CDR3 DNA: TGCGCCAGCAGCCAAGAGGGCAGGGGAAATTCACCCCTCCACTTT
CDR3 protein: CASSQEGRGNSPLHF

CDR3 length: 16
D gene: -
clone size: -
V gene: TRBV5-1
J gene: TRBJ2-5
CDR3 DNA: TGCGCCAGCAGCTTGGCCTCATCGACAGGACAAGAGACCCAGTACTTC
CDR3 protein: CASSLASSTGQETQYF

CDR3 length: 15
D gene: TRBD2
clone size: once
V gene: TRBV7-9
J gene: TRBJ2-3
CDR3 DNA: TGTGCCAGCAGCTTAAGCCTAGCGGGGGGGAGTACGCAGTATTTT
CDR3 protein: CASSLSLAGGSTQYF

CDR3 length: 14
D gene: -
clone size: -
V gene: TRBV7-8
J gene: TRBJ1-1
CDR3 DNA: TGTGCCAGCAGCCTTACAGCCTGGGTCACTGAAGCTTTCTTT
CDR3 protein: CASSLTAWVTEAFF

CDR3 length: 13
D gene: -
clone size: few
V gene: TRBV2
J gene: TRBJ1-1
CDR3 DNA: TGTGCCAGCAGTGTAGGGGGGAACACTGAAGCTTTCTTT
CDR3 protein: CASSVGGNTEAFF

CDR3 length: 14
D gene: TRBD2
clone size: -
V gene: TRBV7-7
J gene: TRBJ2-5
CDR3 DNA: TGTGCCAGCAGCCCCGGGACTAGCGGAGAGACCCAGTACTTC
CDR3 protein: CASSPGTSGETQYF

CDR3 length: 15
D gene: TRBD1
clone size: -
V gene: TRBV28
J gene: TRBJ1-2
CDR3 DNA: TGTGCCAGCAGTTTATTGCAGGGGGCGAACTATGGCTACACCTTC
CDR3 protein: CASSLLQGANYGYTF

CDR3 length: 12
D gene: -
clone size: -
V gene: TRBV5-1
J gene: TRBJ1-2
CDR3 DNA: TGCGCCAGCAGCTTGGCCGAGGAGGGCTACACCTTC
CDR3 protein: CASSLAEEGYTF

CDR3 length: 14
D gene: TRBD1
clone size: -
V gene: TRBV18
J gene: TRBJ1-2
CDR3 DNA: TGTGCCAGCTCACCCACGGGACAGGGACGCGGCTACACCTTC
CDR3 protein: CASSPTGQGRGYTF

CDR3 length: 14
D gene: -
clone size: once
V gene: TRBV7-3
J gene: TRBJ2-5
CDR3 DNA: TGTGCCAGCAGCCCCGACTCCACTGGGGAGACCCAGTACTTC
CDR3 protein: CASSPDSTGETQYF

CDR3 length: 16
D gene: -
clone size: once
V gene: TRBV5-6
J gene: TRBJ2-7
CDR3 DNA: TGTGCCAGCAGCCTCCGCCGGGACTTTAGCTCCTACGAGCAGTACTTC
CDR3 protein: CASSLRRDFSSYEQYF

CDR3 length: 16
D gene: TRBD1
clone size: few
V gene: TRBV5-6
J gene: TRBJ2-1
CDR3 DNA: TGTGCCAGCAGCTTGAGGACAGGGGGGCCCCAGCCCATCCAGTTCTTC
CDR3 protein: CASSLRTGGPQPIQFF

CDR3 length: 13
D gene: -
clone size: -
V gene: TRBV12-5
J gene: TRBJ1-3
CDR3 DNA: TGTGCTAGTGGAATCGCAGGGGGAAACACCATATATTTT
CDR3 protein: CASGIAGGNTIYF

CDR3 length: 15
D gene: -
clone size: -
V gene: TRBV4-1
J gene: TRBJ2-5
CDR3 DNA: TGCGCCAGCAGCCTAGCGGCGACATCACAAGAGACCCAGTACTTC
CDR3 protein: CASSLAATSQETQYF

CDR3 length: 11
D gene: -
clone size: -
V gene: TRBV30
J gene: TRBJ2-5
CDR3 DNA: TGTGCCTGGGAGCTAGTGGAGACCCAGTACTTC
CDR3 protein: CAWELVETQYF

CDR3 length: 14
D gene: -
clone size: -
V gene: TRBV30
J gene: TRBJ1-5
CDR3 DNA: TGTGCCTGGAGTCACTCGCGTTGGAGTCAGCCCCAGCATTTT
CDR3 protein: CAWSHSRWSQPQHF

CDR3 length: 11
D gene: TRBD1
clone size: few
V gene: TRBV6-5
J gene: TRBJ2-7
CDR3 DNA: TGTGCCAGCAGGGCTGGACAGGGGCTGTACTTC
CDR3 protein: CASRAGQGLYF

CDR3 length: 13
D gene: TRBD1
clone size: once
V gene: TRBV28
J gene: TRBJ2-5
CDR3 DNA: TGTGCCAGCAGTCCAGGGGGCGCGGAGACCCAGTACTTC
CDR3 protein: CASSPGGAETQYF

CDR3 length: 14
D gene: TRBD2
clone size: -
V gene: TRBV7-9
J gene: TRBJ2-7
CDR3 DNA: TGTGCCAGCAGCCCGCGGGGGGGGCCGGGGGAGCAGTACTTC
CDR3 protein: CASSPRGGPGEQYF

CDR3 length: 15
D gene: TRBD2
clone size: -
V gene: TRBV11-2
J gene: TRBJ2-7
CDR3 DNA: TGTGCCAGCACCTCCCGCGGGAGCCACGCCTACGAGCAGTACTTC
CDR3 protein: CASTSRGSHAYEQYF

CDR3 length: 17
D gene: -
clone size: -
V gene: TRBV9
J gene: TRBJ1-3
CDR3 DNA: TGTGCCAGCAGCGTAGCTACCGGGCAGGGAGGCAGAAACACCATATATTTT
CDR3 protein: CASSVATGQGGRNTIYF

CDR3 length: 15
D gene: -
clone size: once
V gene: TRBV10-3
J gene: TRBJ2-1
CDR3 DNA: TGTGCCATCAGTGAGGCGGGACAGATAAATAATGAGCAGTTCTTC
CDR3 protein: CAISEAGQINNEQFF

CDR3 length: 16
D gene: TRBD2
clone size: -
V gene: TRBV4-2
J gene: TRBJ2-1
CDR3 DNA: TGTGCCAGCAGCCAAGTACTAGCGGGAGTGTTCAATGAGCAGTTCTTC
CDR3 protein: CASSQVLAGVFNEQFF

CDR3 length: 13
D gene: -
clone size: -
V gene: TRBV7-3
J gene: TRBJ1-2
CDR3 DNA: TGTGCCAGCAGCTTATTAGGGGGTCGTGGCTACACCTTC
CDR3 protein: CASSLLGGRGYTF

CDR3 length: 15
D gene: -
clone size: -
V gene: TRBV7-9
J gene: TRBJ1-4
CDR3 DNA: TGTGCCAGCAGCTTATTCGGGGTTACTAATGAAAAACTGTTTTTT
CDR3 protein: CASSLFGVTNEKLFF